A single TCR beta chain is shown here with its context. The trim removed 1 base at V and 0 bases at J, leaving 3 bases unmatched. The germline V gene has CDR1 LNHNV and CDR2 YYDKDF (reference sequence). The CDR3 has 18 residues. Clones were sequenced by immunoSEQ multiplex PCR, and TCRdb holds only the in-frame ones, with some missing. The repertoire includes under 450,000 clones, approximately 84% of them detected once, and approximately 3% sits in the top ten. The data were obtained in a study of blood T cell repertoires in COVID-19. The overall study: Sources were T cells, B-cell-depleted T cells, or PBMCs; the material itself was cDNA or gDNA.

Researchers sorted participants into cohorts using their self-reported clinical history. Cohort 3 donors were reported recovered after two negative PCRs, clearance, or symptom resolution. The clonotype comes from a woman in her 30s who had recovered from COVID-19. The sequenced material came from PBMCs or T cells enriched from blood (not recorded which). The V call is TRBV15, the J call TRBJ2-6, with 10 positions matching TRBD1. CDR3 sequence reads: CATSRGQGAGSGANVLTF. The CDR3 bases are TGTGCCACCAGCAGAGGACAGGGGGCAGGCTCTGGGGCCAACGTCCTGACTTTC.